This T cell receptor (beta chain) emerged from a study of PD-1 blockade in mismatch repair-deficient tumors. Across the whole study: All were previously treated, progressing patients with approximately 12 mismatch repair-deficient cancer types.

This clone showed up just once. Its target is unknown. Method: immunoSEQ multiplex PCR; TCRdb's copy keeps in-frame clones and lacks some. The sample has roughly 25,000 clones, 83% seen once. V lost 0 bases to trimming and J lost 5 bases; unmatched junction nucleotides: 10. This CDR3 region has 16 residues. Germline-derived CDR1 and CDR2 are LGHNA and YSLEER. Findings and limits, study-wide: Tumor-resident clones, often undetectable pretreatment in blood, expanded then contracted after pembrolizumab.

Mismatch repair deficiency was confirmed in all patients, by PCR or immunohistochemistry. The chain has TRBV4-3 and TRBJ2-7, with 7 positions matching TRBD1. This TCR was recovered from an adult with mismatch repair-deficient cancer. This sample comprised peripheral blood, obtained 12 weeks after starting pembrolizumab. The CDR3 loop is CASSQDPAGGFHEQYF. Written as DNA, the CDR3 is TGCGCCAGCAGCCAAGATCCGGCAGGGGGTTTTCACGAGCAGTACTTC.